Sequencing of this T cell receptor beta chain was carried out in a study of blood T cells in healthy people across ages. Study results and limitations: PBMC samples, being unsorted, prevented any conclusive comparison of naive and antigen-experienced cells. Roughly linear age-related decline in beta diversity appeared, significant by age around 40.

From germline, CDR1 is DFQATT and CDR2 SNEGSKA (reference sequence). The CDR3 loop spans 13 amino acids. V was clipped by 8 bases and J by 3 bases; unmatched bases: 8. A second PCR of 7 to 11 cycles used a sample-barcoded 5' primer and a J-beta primer mix. All cDNA molecules were each tagged by a template-switch adaptor with 12 random nucleotides. MiXCR, run by TCRdb on the 5' RACE reads, gives a single entry per CDR3 protein. The sample holds 700,000 to 850,000 distinct CDR3 sequences, roughly 53% seen once. There are many counts of this clonotype. What it recognizes is unknown. The source of this sequence is a man of 80 years or more in good health. The sequenced material came from blood. V usage is TRBV20-1 and J usage is TRBJ2-5; 8 positions match TRBD2. The CDR3 region is CSLLREEEETQYF. The CDR3 DNA reads as TGCAGTCTACTGCGGGAGGAGGAAGAGACCCAGTACTTC.